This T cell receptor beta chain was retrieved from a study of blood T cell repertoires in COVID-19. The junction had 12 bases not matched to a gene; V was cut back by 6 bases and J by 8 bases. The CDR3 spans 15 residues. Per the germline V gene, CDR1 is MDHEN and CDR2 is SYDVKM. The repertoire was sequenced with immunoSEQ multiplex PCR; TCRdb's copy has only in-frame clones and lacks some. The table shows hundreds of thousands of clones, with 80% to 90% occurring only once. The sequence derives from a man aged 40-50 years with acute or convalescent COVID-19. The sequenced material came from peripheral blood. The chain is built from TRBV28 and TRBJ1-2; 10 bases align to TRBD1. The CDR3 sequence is CASRIPGQGFGGYTF. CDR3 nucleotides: TGTGCCAGCAGGATTCCGGGACAGGGGTTTGGCGGCTACACCTTC.